This T cell receptor (beta chain) came from a study of OX40 agonist ivuxolimab in advanced cancers. At the level of the study: Patients got intravenous ivuxolimab at 0.01 to 10 mg/kg every 2 weeks. Overall study results and limits: Certain nonresponding patients likewise had low normalized T-cell clonal expansion.

The CDR3 covers 14 residues. V lost 3 bases, J lost 4 bases, and 12 bases lay in between. The germline gives CDR1 ENHRY, CDR2 SYGVKD. With respect to this clone: Its antigen is still unknown.

Profiling relied on immunoSEQ multiplex PCR, and the TCRdb table lists in-frame clones only, not all of them. The sample has around 80,000 clones, approximately 88% seen once. The rearrangement uses TRBV10-3 and TRBJ1-2, with D unresolved. The receptor comes from an adult with an advanced solid tumor such as melanoma, head and neck, liver or kidney cancer. The sequences come from CD4+ or CD8+ T cells sorted from blood, collected in a trial of the OX40 agonist ivuxolimab. DNA of the CDR3: TGTGCCATCAGTGATGGTCGGAGTCTCTATGGCTACACCTTC. Amino acid sequence: CAISDGRSLYGYTF.